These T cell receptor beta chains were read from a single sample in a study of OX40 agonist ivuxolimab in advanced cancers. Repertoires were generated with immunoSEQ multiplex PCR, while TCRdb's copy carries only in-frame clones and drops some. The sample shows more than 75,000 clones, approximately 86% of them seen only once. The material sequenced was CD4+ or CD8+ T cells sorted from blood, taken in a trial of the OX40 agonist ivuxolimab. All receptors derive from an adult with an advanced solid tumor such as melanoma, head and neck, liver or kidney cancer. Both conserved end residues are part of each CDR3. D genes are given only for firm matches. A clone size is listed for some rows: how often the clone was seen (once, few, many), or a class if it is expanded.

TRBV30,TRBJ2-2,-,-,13,TGTGCCTGGAGTGTCACCCTATTCGGGGAGCTGTTTTTT,CAWSVTLFGELFF
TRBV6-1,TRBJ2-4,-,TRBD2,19,TGTGCCAGCAGTGAAGGTCGGCTAGCGGGGGGACTAGCCAAAAACATTCAGTACTTC,CASSEGRLAGGLAKNIQYF
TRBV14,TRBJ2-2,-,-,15,TGTGCCAGCAGCCAGGAAAGAGGGTTCACCGGGGAGCTGTTTTTT,CASSQERGFTGELFF
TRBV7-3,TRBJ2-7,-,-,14,TGTGCCAGCAGCTTAATGCCCTCTACCTACGAGCAGTACTTC,CASSLMPSTYEQYF
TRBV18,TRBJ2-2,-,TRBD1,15,TGTGCCAGCTCACCAAGGCAGGGGGCGACCGGGGAGCTGTTTTTT,CASSPRQGATGELFF
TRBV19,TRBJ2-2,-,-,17,TGTGCCAGTAGGAGGGTAGGGGGAACTGGGAACACCGGGGAGCTGTTTTTT,CASRRVGGTGNTGELFF
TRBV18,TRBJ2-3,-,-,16,TGTGCCAGCTCACCGGTCCGGGCCGGGGGCTCAGATACGCAGTATTTT,CASSPVRAGGSDTQYF
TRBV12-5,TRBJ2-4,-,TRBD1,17,TGTGCTAGTGGTTTGGCCCCGCTCGACAGGGAAAAAAACATTCAGTACTTC,CASGLAPLDREKNIQYF
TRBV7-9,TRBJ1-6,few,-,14,TGTGCCAGCACAGGCAGGCCCTATAATTCACCCCTCCACTTT,CASTGRPYNSPLHF
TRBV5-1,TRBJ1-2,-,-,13,TGCGCCAGCAGCTTGGCCGTCCGCTATGGCTACACCTTC,CASSLAVRYGYTF
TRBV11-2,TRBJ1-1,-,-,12,TGTGCCAGCAGCTTGCACAGGACTGAAGCTTTCTTT,CASSLHRTEAFF
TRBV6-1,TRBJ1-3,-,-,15,TGTGCCAGCAGTGAAAGCGGGGGCTCTGGAAACACCATATATTTT,CASSESGGSGNTIYF
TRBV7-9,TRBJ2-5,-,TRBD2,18,TGTACCAGCAGCTTATCAGTACGTCTAGCGGGGCTCCAAGAGACCCAGTACTTC,CTSSLSVRLAGLQETQYF
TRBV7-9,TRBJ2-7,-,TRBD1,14,TGTGCCAGCAGCTTAGGACAGGGGGGACACGAGCAGTACTTC,CASSLGQGGHEQYF
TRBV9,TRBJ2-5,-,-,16,TGTGCCAGCAGCGTAGCGGCAGGGGCTAACCAAGAGACCCAGTACTTC,CASSVAAGANQETQYF
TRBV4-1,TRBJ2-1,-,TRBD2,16,TGCGCCAGCAGCCGCGTACTAGCGGGGGACTACAATGAGCAGTTCTTC,CASSRVLAGDYNEQFF
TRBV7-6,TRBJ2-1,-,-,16,TGTGCCAGCAGCTTAGGAAGGCAGGGGATGAGTGGTGAGCAGTTCTTC,CASSLGRQGMSGEQFF
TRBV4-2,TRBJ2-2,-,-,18,TGTGCCAGCAGCCAAGGGTTCGGTCCAGCGCAGAACACCGGGGAGCTGTTTTTT,CASSQGFGPAQNTGELFF
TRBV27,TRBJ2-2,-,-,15,TGTGCCAGCAGATTTATGACAGGGAACACCGGGGAGCTGTTTTTT,CASRFMTGNTGELFF
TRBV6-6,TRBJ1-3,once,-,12,TGTGCCAGCAGCCCCCAAGGAAACACCATATATTTT,CASSPQGNTIYF
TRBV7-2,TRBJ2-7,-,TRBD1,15,TGTGCCAGCAGCTTAGAGGGACAGCCACACTACGAGCAGTACTTC,CASSLEGQPHYEQYF
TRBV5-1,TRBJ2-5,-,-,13,TGCGCCAGCAGCTCGTCGGGCGGAGAGACCCAGTACTTC,CASSSSGGETQYF
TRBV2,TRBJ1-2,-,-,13,TGTGCCAGCAGGAGGGAGGCCGTGAATGGCTACACCTTC,CASRREAVNGYTF
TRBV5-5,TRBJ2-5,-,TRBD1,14,TGTGCCAGCAGCTGGGGACAGTCTCAAGAGACCCAGTACTTC,CASSWGQSQETQYF
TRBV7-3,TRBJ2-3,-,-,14,TGTGCCAGCAGCTTAATTCCAGCCACAGATACGCAGTATTTT,CASSLIPATDTQYF
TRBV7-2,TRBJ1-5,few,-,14,TGTGCCAGCAGCTCCCAAGACAGAAATCAGCCCCAGCATTTT,CASSSQDRNQPQHF
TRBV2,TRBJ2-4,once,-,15,TGTGCCAGCAGTGAGGGTCGTTTAGCCAAAAACATTCAGTACTTC,CASSEGRLAKNIQYF
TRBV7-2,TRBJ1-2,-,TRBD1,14,TGTGCCAGCAGCTTAGAGGGGGCTGCCTATGGCTACACCTTC,CASSLEGAAYGYTF
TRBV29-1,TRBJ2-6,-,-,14,TGCAGCGTTGGGTCCGGGGTCGGGGCCAACGTCCTGACTTTC,CSVGSGVGANVLTF
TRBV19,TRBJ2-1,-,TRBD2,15,TGTGCCAGTAGTACAATAGCGGGTGGGGTCAATGAGCAGTTCTTC,CASSTIAGGVNEQFF
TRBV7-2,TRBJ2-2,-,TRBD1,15,TGTGCCAGCATCCAGGACAGGGTGAACACCGGGGAGCTGTTTTTT,CASIQDRVNTGELFF
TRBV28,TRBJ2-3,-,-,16,TGTGCCAGCAGTTTATGGCAGCTTTTTAGCACAGATACGCAGTATTTT,CASSLWQLFSTDTQYF
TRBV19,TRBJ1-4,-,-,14,TGTGCCAGTAGTATAACGTCAACTAATGAAAAACTGTTTTTT,CASSITSTNEKLFF
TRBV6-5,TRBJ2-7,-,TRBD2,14,TGTGCCAGCAGTCCCGGGAGGGACCCCTACGAGCAGTACTTC,CASSPGRDPYEQYF
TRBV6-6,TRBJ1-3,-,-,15,TGTGCCAGCAGTTACCGGGCAGGGACTGGAAACACCATATATTTT,CASSYRAGTGNTIYF
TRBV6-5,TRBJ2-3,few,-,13,TGTGCCAGCAGGCCCGACAGCACAGATACGCAGTATTTT,CASRPDSTDTQYF
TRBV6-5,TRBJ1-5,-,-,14,TGTGCCAGCAGCAGGGCTGGGGGCAATCAGCCCCAGCATTTT,CASSRAGGNQPQHF
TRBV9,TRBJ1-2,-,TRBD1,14,TGTGCCAGCAGCGCCCCCGGACAGGGCTGGCGCTACACCTTC,CASSAPGQGWRYTF
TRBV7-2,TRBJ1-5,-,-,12,TGTGCCAGCAGCTTAGGGGACCAGCCCCAGCATTTT,CASSLGDQPQHF
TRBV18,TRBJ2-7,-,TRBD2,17,TGTGCCAGCTCACCACGGACTAGCGGGGGGCCCTCGGGTGAGCAGTACTTC,CASSPRTSGGPSGEQYF